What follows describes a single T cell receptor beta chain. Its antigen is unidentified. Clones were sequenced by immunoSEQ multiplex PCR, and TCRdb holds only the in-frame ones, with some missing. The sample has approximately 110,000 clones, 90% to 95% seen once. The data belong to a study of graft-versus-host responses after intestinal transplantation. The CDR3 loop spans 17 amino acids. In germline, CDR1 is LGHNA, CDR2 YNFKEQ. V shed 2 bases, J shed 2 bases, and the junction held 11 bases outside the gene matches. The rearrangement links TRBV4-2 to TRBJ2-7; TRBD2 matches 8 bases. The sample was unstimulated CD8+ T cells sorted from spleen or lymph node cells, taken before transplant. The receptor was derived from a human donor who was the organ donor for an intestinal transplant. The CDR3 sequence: CASSQTPPGTSTYEQYF. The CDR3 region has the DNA TGTGCCAGCAGCCAAACACCCCCCGGGACTAGTACCTACGAGCAGTACTTC.